These 5 T cell receptor beta chains share one sample of origin, sequenced in a study of T cells in Graves' hyperthyroidism and ophthalmopathy (dated by TCRdb to the late 2010s). The receptor library was made with multiplex PCR. TCRdb lists the instrument as Illumina HiSeq 2000. The TCR beta CDR3 regions were amplified from RNA transcripts. For the first round of RT-PCR on the TCR CDR3, the HTBI primer set was used together with the Qiagen OneStep RT-PCR kit. TCRdb ran its own pipeline on the public reads, namely fastp trimming at Q25 and MiXCR clone calling, and kept in-frame beta chains. Entries are consolidated by CDR3 protein sequence, retaining the most common genes and DNA. The table for this sample lists under 750,000 distinct CDR3 sequences; about 19% of them were counted only once. Over 15% of the sample rests with the top ten. Material: blood. The source is a woman aged 45-65 years with Graves' hyperthyroidism that later progressed to Graves' ophthalmopathy.

This clonotype was detected a few times. This chain connects TRBV5-6 to TRBJ1-6, with 8 nucleotides matching TRBD1. Germline V gene data show CDR1 as SGHDT and CDR2 as YYEEEE. After removal of 4 bases from V and 7 bases from J, the junction contained 7 bases not matched to a gene. CDR3 length: 15 residues. DNA of the CDR3: TGTGCCAGCAGCCCGCGACAGGGGTGGAATTCACCCCTCCACTTT. This encodes CASSPRQGWNSPLHF.

The rearrangement joins TRBV20-1 to TRBJ2-1; maybe TRBD1 (5 bases). This CDR3 is built from 12 residues. The V gene's germline CDR1 is DFQATT and CDR2 SNEGSKA (reference sequence). V was shortened by 6 bases and J by 0 bases, with 6 bases between the two germline ends. The CDR3 coding sequence is TGCAGTGCCCAGGGCTCCTACAATGAGCAGTTCTTC. This translates into CSAQGSYNEQFF.

This clonotype was seen only a few times. The chain joins TRBV20-1 to TRBJ2-7; D may match TRBD1 or TRBD2 (6 bases each). This CDR3 spans 11 amino acids. V was trimmed by 7 bases and J by 4 bases, leaving 11 bases between them. Per germline, CDR1 DFQATT and CDR2 SNEGSKA (reference sequence). CDR3 sequence (DNA): TGCAGTGTGGAGGGGGGATACGAGCAGTACTTC. Residues: CSVEGGYEQYF.

This clonotype was seen ten or more times. The chain joins TRBV20-1 to TRBJ2-7, with 11 bases fitting TRBD1. The CDR3 spans 15 residues. J gave up 6 bases and V 6 bases, and 13 bases lay outside the gene matches. CDR1 and CDR2 from the germline V gene are DFQATT and SNEGSKA (reference sequence). The CDR3, as DNA: TGCAGTGCCTCGGCCGGGACAGGGGGTGGCTCCGAGCAGTACTTC. This translates into CSASAGTGGGSEQYF.

DNA for the CDR3: TGCGCCAGCAGCCAAGTGGGGGGCGAAAGAACTGAAGCTTTCTTT. Its translation: CASSQVGGERTEAFF. V usage is TRBV4-1 and J usage is TRBJ1-1, with D maybe TRBD1 (6 bases). Trimming took 1 base from V and 5 from J, leaving 14 bases between them. CDR1 and CDR2 from the germline V gene are MGHRA and YSYEKL. The CDR3 length is 15 residues.